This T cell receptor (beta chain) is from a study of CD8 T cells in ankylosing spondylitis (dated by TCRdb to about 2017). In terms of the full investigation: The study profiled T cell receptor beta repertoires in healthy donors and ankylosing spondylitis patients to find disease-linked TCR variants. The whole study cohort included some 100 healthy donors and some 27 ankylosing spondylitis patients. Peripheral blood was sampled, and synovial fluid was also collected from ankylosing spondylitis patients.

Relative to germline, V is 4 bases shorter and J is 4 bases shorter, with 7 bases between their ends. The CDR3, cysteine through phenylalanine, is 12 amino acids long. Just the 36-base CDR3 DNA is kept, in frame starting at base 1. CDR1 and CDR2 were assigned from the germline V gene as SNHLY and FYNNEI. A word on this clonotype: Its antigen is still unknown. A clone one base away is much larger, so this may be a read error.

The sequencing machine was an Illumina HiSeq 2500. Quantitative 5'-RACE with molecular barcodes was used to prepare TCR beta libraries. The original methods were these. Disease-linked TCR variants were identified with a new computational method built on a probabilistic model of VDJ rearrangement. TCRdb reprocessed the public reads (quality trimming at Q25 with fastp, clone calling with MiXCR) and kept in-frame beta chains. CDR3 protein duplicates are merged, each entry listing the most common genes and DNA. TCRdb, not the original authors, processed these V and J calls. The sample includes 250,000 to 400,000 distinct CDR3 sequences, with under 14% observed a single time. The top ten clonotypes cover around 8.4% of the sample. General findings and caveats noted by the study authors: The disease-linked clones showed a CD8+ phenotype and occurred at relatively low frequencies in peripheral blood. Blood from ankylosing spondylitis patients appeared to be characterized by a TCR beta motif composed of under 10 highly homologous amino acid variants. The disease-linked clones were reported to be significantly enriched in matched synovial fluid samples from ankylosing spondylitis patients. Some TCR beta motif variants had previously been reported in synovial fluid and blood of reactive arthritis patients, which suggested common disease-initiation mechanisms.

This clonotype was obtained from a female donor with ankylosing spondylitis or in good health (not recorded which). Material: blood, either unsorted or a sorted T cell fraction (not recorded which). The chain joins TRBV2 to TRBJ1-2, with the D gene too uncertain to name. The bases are TGTGCCAGCAGTGGAAAGACCTATGGCTACACCTTC. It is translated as CASSGKTYGYTF.